The rows below give T cell receptor beta chains drawn from one sample of a study of T cells after yellow fever vaccination. TCRdb analysed the 5' RACE reads with MiXCR anew, one entry per CDR3 protein. The profile shows 250,000 or so distinct CDR3 sequences, less than 9% of them singletons. The specimen was CD4+ T cells sorted from PBMCs, collected 15 days after the yellow fever booster vaccination. The origin of the receptors is a young man who received the YFV17D yellow fever vaccine. Both conserved end residues are part of each CDR3. A D gene is named only where the DNA matches it firmly. Size values are once, few and many counts, or a class for expanded clones, and some rows have none.

TRBJ2-2 TRBV6-2/TRBV6-3 few . TGTGCCAGCAGTTACTACGGACGGCATGTTAGGCTGAACACCGGGGAGCTGTTTTTT CASSYYGRHVRLNTGELFF
TRBJ2-3 TRBV28 . TRBD2 TGTGCCAGCAGCTCGGGGGGAGGGCCCTCAGATACGCAGTATTTT CASSSGGGPSDTQYF
TRBJ1-4 TRBV5-1 . . TGCGCCAGCAGCTTGGCCGGGGGAGGTGAAAAACTGTTTTTT CASSLAGGGEKLFF
TRBJ2-3 TRBV30 many TRBD2 TGTGCCTGGAGCAGGACTAGCGGGAGCACGCAGTATTTT CAWSRTSGSTQYF
TRBJ1-5 TRBV6-1 few . TGTGCCAGCAGTGAAGCGCGTGGAGCCCAGTATAGCAATCAGCCCCAGCATTTT CASSEARGAQYSNQPQHF
TRBJ1-1 TRBV7-9 . . TGTGCCAGCAGCGTGATGACAGTACATTTTGAAGCTTTCTTT CASSVMTVHFEAFF
TRBJ2-1 TRBV28 . TRBD2 TGTGCCAGCAGTTTAGGGACTAGCGGTGTCGGTGAGCAGTTCTTC CASSLGTSGVGEQFF
TRBJ2-2 TRBV20-1 . TRBD2 TGCAGTGCTATCCGTCGTGAGAGTTCTAGCGGGACCAGGACCGGGGAGCTGTTTTTT CSAIRRESSSGTRTGELFF
TRBJ2-1 TRBV20-1 many . TGCAGTGCTCCGGAAAGGGGCGGGACGTACAATGAGCAGTTCTTC CSAPERGGTYNEQFF
TRBJ2-7 TRBV11-2 . . TGTGCCAGCAGCTTAGTGGCGCATCAAGCCTACGAGCAGTACTTC CASSLVAHQAYEQYF
TRBJ2-7 TRBV29-1 many TRBD1 TGCAGCTGCTACCGGGACAGGGGAAGCCACGAGCAGTACTTC CSCYRDRGSHEQYF
TRBJ2-2 TRBV20-1 many TRBD2 TGCAGTGCTCGTCCGGGGACTAGGGCCGGGGAGCTGTTTTTT CSARPGTRAGELFF
TRBJ2-7 TRBV18 many . TGTGCCAGCTCACCAGGGGCGGACACCTCCTACGAGCAGTACTTC CASSPGADTSYEQYF
TRBJ1-1 TRBV5-1 few . TGCGCCAGCTCCGACAGGACCCTCACTGAAGCTTTCTTT CASSDRTLTEAFF
TRBJ2-3 TRBV24-1 few TRBD1 TGTGCCACCAGTGATTCCGTCCCCGCGGACAGGGATAGGGATACGCAGTATTTT CATSDSVPADRDRDTQYF
TRBJ2-7 TRBV6-2/TRBV6-3 many . TGTGCCAGCAGTTATCTTGGACTGGGAACCTACGAGCAGTACTTC CASSYLGLGTYEQYF
TRBJ2-5 TRBV2 many TRBD2 TGTGCCAGCAGCTGGCTAGCGGGAGGGGGAGAGACCCAGTACTTC CASSWLAGGGETQYF
TRBJ1-1 TRBV19 few . TGTGCCAGTGGTGGGTTAAGTTATGGTGAAGCTTTCTTT CASGGLSYGEAFF
TRBJ2-1 TRBV7-2 few TRBD1 TGTGCCAGCAGCCGACAGGGGGCGTCCTACAATGAGCAGTTCTTC CASSRQGASYNEQFF
TRBJ2-7 TRBV18 . . TGTGCCAGCTCACCCTCTTTTGGGAAGTCTTACTTC CASSPSFGKSYF
TRBJ2-1 TRBV20-1 . TRBD2 TGCAGTAAGCCCGGGACTAGCTCCTACAATGAGCAGTTCTTC CSKPGTSSYNEQFF
TRBJ1-5 TRBV6-1 . . TGTGCCAGCAGAGACTTAGGTCCTAGCAATCAGCCCCAGCATTTT CASRDLGPSNQPQHF
TRBJ1-1 TRBV20-1 . TRBD1 TGCAGTGCTAGAGTGGTACAGGGGGGCACTGAAGCTTTCTTT CSARVVQGGTEAFF
TRBJ1-1 TRBV7-2 few . TGTGCCAGCAGCTTAGAGAGGGCCCAACGGGCTTTCTTT CASSLERAQRAFF
TRBJ2-1 TRBV5-1 . . TGCGCCAGCAGCTTGGCCTCCGGGGCGACCTACAATGAGCAGTTCTTC CASSLASGATYNEQFF
TRBJ2-2 TRBV7-9 . . TGTGCCAGCAGCCCGGGCCGCGGGGAGCTGTTTTTT CASSPGRGELFF
TRBJ2-3 TRBV11-2 few TRBD2 TGTGCCAGCACCTGGGGGGGGAAGGGCACAGATACGCAGTATTTT CASTWGGKGTDTQYF
TRBJ2-5 TRBV9 . . TGTGCCAGCAGCGCCGAAAATGAGGGGACCCAGTACTTC CASSAENEGTQYF
TRBJ2-3 TRBV5-1 . TRBD2 TGCGCCAGCCGCTCTAGCGGAAACACAGATACGCAGTATTTT CASRSSGNTDTQYF
TRBJ2-1 TRBV30 few TRBD2 TGTGCCTGGAGCGGAGGGGTAGCGGGAGTGGGTGAGCAGTTCTTC CAWSGGVAGVGEQFF
TRBJ2-1 TRBV5-4 few TRBD1 TGTGCCAGCAGCGGGACAGGGGGGCCCCACGATGAGCAGTTCTTC CASSGTGGPHDEQFF
TRBJ2-2 TRBV12-3/TRBV12-4 many . TGTGCCAGCAGCCCAAGCCGCCTGAACACCGGGGAGCTGTTTTTT CASSPSRLNTGELFF
TRBJ2-2 TRBV6-2/TRBV6-3 few . TGTGCCAGCACCCCGGGACTGACGAACACCGGGGAGCTGTTTTTT CASTPGLTNTGELFF
TRBJ2-1 TRBV10-3 . . TGTGCCATCAGTGAACGCGGGCGCGACAATGAGCAGTTCTTC CAISERGRDNEQFF
TRBJ1-1 TRBV20-1 many . TGCAGTGCTAGTGGTACAGCGAACACTGAAGCTTTCTTT CSASGTANTEAFF
TRBJ2-3 TRBV27 many TRBD1 TGTGCCAGCAGTTTGGACAGGTGGGGCACAGATACGCAGTATTTT CASSLDRWGTDTQYF
TRBJ2-3 TRBV7-2 many TRBD1 TGTGCCAGCAGCCTTCGACAGGGTGGGACAGATACGCAGTATTTT CASSLRQGGTDTQYF
TRBJ2-5 TRBV28 few . TGTGCCAGCAGTTGGGCTTTGGGTCGAGAGACCCAGTACTTC CASSWALGRETQYF
TRBJ2-3 TRBV5-6 few . TGTGCCAGCAGCTATCAAGCGGGTCGCACAGATACGCAGTATTTT CASSYQAGRTDTQYF
TRBJ2-7 TRBV7-6 many . TGTGCCAGCAGCTTAGACAAGACCTACGAGCAGTACTTC CASSLDKTYEQYF
TRBJ2-1 TRBV6-1 . TRBD1 TGTGCCAGCAGAGACAGGGGGCGGGGGTTGCAGTTCTTC CASRDRGRGLQFF
TRBJ1-2 TRBV12-3/TRBV12-4 few . TGTGCCAGCAGCCCGGGCCAGCGCCTGGGCTACACCTTC CASSPGQRLGYTF
TRBJ2-7 TRBV20-1 few . TGCAGTGCTAGAGCCGGGCCCGTACGGGACGAGCAGTACTTC CSARAGPVRDEQYF
TRBJ2-3 TRBV19 few . TGTGCCAGTAGTATCAGCTTAGCTCCACACGGCACAGATACGCAGTATTTT CASSISLAPHGTDTQYF
TRBJ2-5 TRBV7-2 many . TGTGCCAGCAGCTTAGCGGGCCAGGGTAGGGAGACCCAGTACTTC CASSLAGQGRETQYF
TRBJ2-1 TRBV6-5 few . TGTGCCAGCAGTTACTCTAGCGGCAGGGGGTTTGAGCAGTTCTTC CASSYSSGRGFEQFF
TRBJ1-3 TRBV4-3 few . TGCGCCAGCAGCCAAAGGACCGGTGACACTGGAAACACCATATATTTT CASSQRTGDTGNTIYF
TRBJ2-7 TRBV5-1 many . TGCGCCAGCACCCCCGAGGGGGGATACTACGAGCAGTACTTC CASTPEGGYYEQYF
TRBJ2-1 TRBV5-1 many . TGCGCCAGCAGCTTGATCATGGCAGATTACAATGAGCAGTTCTTC CASSLIMADYNEQFF
TRBJ2-1 TRBV7-2 many . TGTGCCAGCACCCCAGTGAGTTACTCCTACAATGAGCAGTTCTTC CASTPVSYSYNEQFF
TRBJ2-5 TRBV4-3 . . TGCGCCAGCAGCCAAGGAGGCGGTGGAGGGCGGCAAGAGACCCAGTACTTC CASSQGGGGGRQETQYF
TRBJ2-3 TRBV2 many . TGTGCCAGCAAGAGGCGGTCTACAGATACGCAGTATTTT CASKRRSTDTQYF
TRBJ2-7 TRBV5-1 . TRBD2 TGCGCCAGCAGCTGGACTAGCGGAGCTTCCTACGAGCAGTACTTC CASSWTSGASYEQYF
TRBJ2-7 TRBV7-6 . . TGTGCCAGCAGACCCGATGGAGGGACCGAGCAGTACTTC CASRPDGGTEQYF
TRBJ2-2 TRBV4-3 few TRBD1 TGCGCCAGCAGCCAAGAAGGGACAGGGCTGCACGGGGAGCTGTTTTTT CASSQEGTGLHGELFF
TRBJ2-7 TRBV20-1 many TRBD2 TGCAGTGCTCCCCTAGCGGGGGGGGCCTACGAGCAGTACTTC CSAPLAGGAYEQYF
TRBJ2-7 TRBV5-6 . . TGTGCCAGCAGCGTCGACAGAGCCTCCGAGCAGTACTTC CASSVDRASEQYF
TRBJ2-2 TRBV5-6 . . TGTGCCAGCAGCTTTGGCGGCGGGGAGCTGTTTTTT CASSFGGGELFF
TRBJ2-7 TRBV7-9 few . TGTGCCAGCAGCCTGTATTACGGACTGTTGGCAGGCGAGCAGTACTTC CASSLYYGLLAGEQYF